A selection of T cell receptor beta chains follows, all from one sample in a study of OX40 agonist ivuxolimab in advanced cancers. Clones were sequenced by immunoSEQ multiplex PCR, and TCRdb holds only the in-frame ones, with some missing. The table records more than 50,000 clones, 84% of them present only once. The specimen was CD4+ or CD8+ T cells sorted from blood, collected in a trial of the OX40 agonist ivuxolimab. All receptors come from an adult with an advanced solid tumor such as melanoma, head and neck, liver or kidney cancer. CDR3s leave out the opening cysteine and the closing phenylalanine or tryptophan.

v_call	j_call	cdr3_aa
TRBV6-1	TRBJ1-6	ASSEGQFYSPLH
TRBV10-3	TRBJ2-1	AISPRDLLNEQF
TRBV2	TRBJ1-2	ASSGRGGGYGYT
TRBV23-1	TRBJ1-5	ASSQSGQDNQPQH
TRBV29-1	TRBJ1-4	SVEGVETEKLF
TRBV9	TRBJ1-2	ASSVDQQGDGYT
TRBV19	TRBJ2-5	ASGRIEETQY
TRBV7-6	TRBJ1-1	ASSLGIGGMNTETF
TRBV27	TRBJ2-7	ASSLISGQGPYEQY
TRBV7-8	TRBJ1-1	ASSGRDRGSNTEAF
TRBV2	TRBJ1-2	AGEGQDLRGYT
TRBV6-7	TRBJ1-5	ASSLPGTAHLLTLSNQPQH
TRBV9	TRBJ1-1	ASSAEAMNTEAF
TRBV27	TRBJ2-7	ASRTDRGMDEQY
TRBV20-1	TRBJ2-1	SAGTWNEQF